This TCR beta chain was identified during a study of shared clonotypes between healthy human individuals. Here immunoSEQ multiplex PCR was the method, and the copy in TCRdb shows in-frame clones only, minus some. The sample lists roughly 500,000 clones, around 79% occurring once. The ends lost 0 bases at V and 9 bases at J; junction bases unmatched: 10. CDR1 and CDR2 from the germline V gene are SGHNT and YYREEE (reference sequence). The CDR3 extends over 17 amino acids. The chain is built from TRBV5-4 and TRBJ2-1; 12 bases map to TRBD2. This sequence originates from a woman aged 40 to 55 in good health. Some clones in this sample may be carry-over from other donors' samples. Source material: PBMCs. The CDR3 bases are TGTGCCAGCAGCTTGGCACCTAGCGGGAGGGCCGAGGGTGAGCAGTTCTTC. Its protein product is CASSLAPSGRAEGEQFF.